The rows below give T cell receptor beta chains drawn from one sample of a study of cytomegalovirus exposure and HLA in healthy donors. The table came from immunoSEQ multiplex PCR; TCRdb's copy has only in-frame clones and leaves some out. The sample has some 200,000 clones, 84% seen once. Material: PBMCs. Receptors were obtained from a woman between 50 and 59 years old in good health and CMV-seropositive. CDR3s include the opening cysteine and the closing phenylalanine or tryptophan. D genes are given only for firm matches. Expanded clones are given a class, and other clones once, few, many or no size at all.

cdr3_nt: TGTGCCAGCAGTTTATTGAGGGAAGGGGGCTACACCTTC
cdr3_aa: CASSLLREGGYTF
clone_size: NA
v_call: TRBV28
d_call: NA
j_call: TRBJ1-2

cdr3_nt: TGTGCCAGCAGCGTAGGCCCGGGACAGGGTTTTTACGAGCAGTACTTC
cdr3_aa: CASSVGPGQGFYEQYF
clone_size: NA
v_call: TRBV9
d_call: TRBD1
j_call: TRBJ2-7

cdr3_nt: TGTGCCAGCAGTTCAACGGCGGGGGGCCCCGTGGGAGCCCAGTACTTC
cdr3_aa: CASSSTAGGPVGAQYF
clone_size: NA
v_call: TRBV28
d_call: TRBD2
j_call: TRBJ2-5

cdr3_nt: TGTGCCAGTAGTATGGACAAGAGCACAGATACGCAGTATTTT
cdr3_aa: CASSMDKSTDTQYF
clone_size: NA
v_call: TRBV19
d_call: NA
j_call: TRBJ2-3

cdr3_nt: TGTGCCACCAGCAGAGATTCGGGAGTAAAGCCCCAGCATTTT
cdr3_aa: CATSRDSGVKPQHF
clone_size: NA
v_call: TRBV15
d_call: NA
j_call: TRBJ1-5

cdr3_nt: TGTGCCACCAGCAGAGCAGGGAATCAGCCCCAGCATTTT
cdr3_aa: CATSRAGNQPQHF
clone_size: once
v_call: TRBV15
d_call: NA
j_call: TRBJ1-5

cdr3_nt: TGCAGCGCTCTCTTGAACACTGAAGCTTTCTTT
cdr3_aa: CSALLNTEAFF
clone_size: NA
v_call: TRBV29-1
d_call: NA
j_call: TRBJ1-1

cdr3_nt: TGCGCCAGCAGGACCGCGGGGGGGCCGCGCAATGAGCAGTTCTTC
cdr3_aa: CASRTAGGPRNEQFF
clone_size: NA
v_call: TRBV5-1
d_call: TRBD2
j_call: TRBJ2-1

cdr3_nt: TGCGCCAGCAGCGCACAGGGTGACTCCTATAATTCACCCCTCCACTTT
cdr3_aa: CASSAQGDSYNSPLHF
clone_size: NA
v_call: TRBV5-1
d_call: NA
j_call: TRBJ1-6

cdr3_nt: TGTGCCAGCTCACGAGGAAGAGCGGGGGGGCAAGAGACCCAGTACTTC
cdr3_aa: CASSRGRAGGQETQYF
clone_size: NA
v_call: TRBV18
d_call: TRBD2
j_call: TRBJ2-5

cdr3_nt: TGTGCCAGCAGTGAATGGGCGGGGGGGCCCTACAATGAGCAGTTCTTC
cdr3_aa: CASSEWAGGPYNEQFF
clone_size: NA
v_call: TRBV2
d_call: TRBD2
j_call: TRBJ2-1

cdr3_nt: TGCGCCAGCAGTGAGTCTACTAGCGGGGGCTCAGATACGCAGTATTTT
cdr3_aa: CASSESTSGGSDTQYF
clone_size: few
v_call: TRBV10-1
d_call: TRBD2
j_call: TRBJ2-3

cdr3_nt: TGTGCCAGCAGCCTAGGCCGGGAGCGGAATGAGCAGTTCTTC
cdr3_aa: CASSLGRERNEQFF
clone_size: NA
v_call: TRBV11-3
d_call: NA
j_call: TRBJ2-1

cdr3_nt: TGCGCCAGCAGCGTCATGGCTAGCGGGGTCACAGATACGCAGTATTTT
cdr3_aa: CASSVMASGVTDTQYF
clone_size: once
v_call: TRBV4-1
d_call: TRBD2
j_call: TRBJ2-3

cdr3_nt: TGTGCCAGTAGTATGGCGGCGATTAATCAGCCCCAGCATTTT
cdr3_aa: CASSMAAINQPQHF
clone_size: NA
v_call: TRBV19
d_call: NA
j_call: TRBJ1-5

cdr3_nt: TGCGCCAGCAGCTTGTCTGGTTCTAGCGGACCCACAGATACGCAGTATTTT
cdr3_aa: CASSLSGSSGPTDTQYF
clone_size: NA
v_call: TRBV5-1
d_call: TRBD2
j_call: TRBJ2-3

cdr3_nt: TGTGCCAGCAGATCGGGACAGGCGAACACCGGGGAGCTGTTTTTT
cdr3_aa: CASRSGQANTGELFF
clone_size: NA
v_call: TRBV6-6
d_call: TRBD1
j_call: TRBJ2-2

cdr3_nt: TGCAGCGGAAGGGAGGGGAGGGGAGAGACCCAGTACTTC
cdr3_aa: CSGREGRGETQYF
clone_size: NA
v_call: TRBV29-1
d_call: TRBD2
j_call: TRBJ2-5

cdr3_nt: TGTGCCAGCACCGACCGACTAGCGGGCCTAGGGGTACCCTACGAGCAGTACTTC
cdr3_aa: CASTDRLAGLGVPYEQYF
clone_size: NA
v_call: TRBV27
d_call: TRBD2
j_call: TRBJ2-7

cdr3_nt: TGTGCCAGCAGCTTCGTTAGCGGGGGGCTCTCCTACGAGCAGTACTTC
cdr3_aa: CASSFVSGGLSYEQYF
clone_size: few
v_call: TRBV5-6
d_call: TRBD2
j_call: TRBJ2-7

cdr3_nt: TGTGCCAGCAGCCAAGGGACACACTCTGGAAACACCATATATTTT
cdr3_aa: CASSQGTHSGNTIYF
clone_size: NA
v_call: TRBV5-4
d_call: NA
j_call: TRBJ1-3

cdr3_nt: TGTGCCAGCAGCTTGGTATGGTCCAGCGGCAACTCCTACGAGCAGTACTTC
cdr3_aa: CASSLVWSSGNSYEQYF
clone_size: NA
v_call: TRBV5-6
d_call: NA
j_call: TRBJ2-7

cdr3_nt: TGTGCCAGCAGCTTCCGACAATCGAACACTGAAGCTTTCTTT
cdr3_aa: CASSFRQSNTEAFF
clone_size: NA
v_call: TRBV7-8
d_call: NA
j_call: TRBJ1-1

cdr3_nt: TGCGCCAGCAAAGAGGAAGCAACTAATGAAAAACTGTTTTTT
cdr3_aa: CASKEEATNEKLFF
clone_size: NA
v_call: TRBV23-1
d_call: NA
j_call: TRBJ1-4

cdr3_nt: TGTGCCAGCAGCCTCCAAGAGACCCAGTACTTC
cdr3_aa: CASSLQETQYF
clone_size: NA
v_call: TRBV7-6
d_call: NA
j_call: TRBJ2-5

cdr3_nt: TGCAGCGTTGAAGAATGGTCCGAGGGTGAGCAGTTCTTC
cdr3_aa: CSVEEWSEGEQFF
clone_size: NA
v_call: TRBV29-1
d_call: NA
j_call: TRBJ2-1

cdr3_nt: TGTGCCAGCAGTGGGTGGACAGGGGGCTTTAAAATGGGGAGCAATCAGCCCCAGCATTTT
cdr3_aa: CASSGWTGGFKMGSNQPQHF
clone_size: NA
v_call: TRBV6-1
d_call: TRBD1
j_call: TRBJ1-5

cdr3_nt: TGTGCCACCAGCAGAGTCAGGGGGCCCTCAGCCAAAAACATTCAGTACTTC
cdr3_aa: CATSRVRGPSAKNIQYF
clone_size: NA
v_call: TRBV15
d_call: TRBD1
j_call: TRBJ2-4

cdr3_nt: TGCAGCGTTGACCTTCTGAACACTGAAGCTTTCTTT
cdr3_aa: CSVDLLNTEAFF
clone_size: NA
v_call: TRBV29-1
d_call: NA
j_call: TRBJ1-1